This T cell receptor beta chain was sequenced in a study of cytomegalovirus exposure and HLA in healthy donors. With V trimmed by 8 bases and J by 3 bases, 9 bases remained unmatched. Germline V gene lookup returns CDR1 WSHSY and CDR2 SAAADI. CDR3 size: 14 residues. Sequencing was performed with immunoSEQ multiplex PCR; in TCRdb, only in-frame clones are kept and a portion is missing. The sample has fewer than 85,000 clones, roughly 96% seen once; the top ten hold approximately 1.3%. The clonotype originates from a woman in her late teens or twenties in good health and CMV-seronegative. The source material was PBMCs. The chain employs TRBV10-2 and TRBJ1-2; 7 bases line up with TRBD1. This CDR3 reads CASGREGADYGYTF. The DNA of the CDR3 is TGCGCCAGCGGCCGTGAGGGGGCGGACTATGGCTACACCTTC.